The entry below describes one T cell receptor (beta chain). Its antigen remains unidentified. Sampling consisted of one heparinised blood draw per donor, averaging roughly 0.12 L. V was trimmed by 0 bases and J by 9 bases, leaving 13 bases between them. The CDR3 is 15 amino acids. The germline V gene has CDR1 SGDLS and CDR2 YYNGEE. This sample is drawn from a study of beta chain features in type 1 diabetes. Overall study findings and caveats: In all four CD4+ subsets, TCRB CDR3 length was significantly, moderately reduced in type 1 diabetes. Patients with type 1 diabetes showed fewer VDJ junction insertions and more deletions. Researchers caution that PCR might favor shorter templates, equally among patients and controls.

Expressed TCRB transcripts were sequenced after all isolated RNA was converted to cDNA. Deep immunoSEQ sequencing covered naive, central memory and regulatory T cell samples. TCRdb's copy holds only in-frame clones and misses some; the assay was immunoSEQ multiplex PCR. The sample contains 600,000 to 750,000 clones, 9.5% to 15% of which appear only once. The chain recombines TRBV9 with TRBJ1-6; tentatively, D is TRBD1 (6 bases). The sequence derives from a man aged 25-45 years with type 1 diabetes. The specimen was naive CD4+ T cells from blood. CDR3 sequence reads: CASSVGGQGRSPLHF. CDR3 bases: TGTGCCAGCAGCGTAGGTGGGCAGGGGCGTTCACCCCTCCACTTT.